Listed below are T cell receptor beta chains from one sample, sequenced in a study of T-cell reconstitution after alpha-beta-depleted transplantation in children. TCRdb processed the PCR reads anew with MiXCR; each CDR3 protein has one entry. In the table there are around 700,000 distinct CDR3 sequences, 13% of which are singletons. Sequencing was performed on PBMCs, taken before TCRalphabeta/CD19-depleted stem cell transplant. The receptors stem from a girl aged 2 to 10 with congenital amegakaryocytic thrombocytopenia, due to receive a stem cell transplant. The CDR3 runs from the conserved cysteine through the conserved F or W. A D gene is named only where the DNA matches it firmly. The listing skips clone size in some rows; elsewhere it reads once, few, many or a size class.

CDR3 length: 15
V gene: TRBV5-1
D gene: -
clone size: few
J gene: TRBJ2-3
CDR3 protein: CASSLALVGADTQYF
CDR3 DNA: TGCGCCAGCAGCTTGGCGTTGGTGGGGGCAGATACGCAGTATTTT

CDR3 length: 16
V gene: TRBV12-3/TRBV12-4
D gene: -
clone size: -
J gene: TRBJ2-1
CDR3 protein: CASSFRGIPQDREQFF
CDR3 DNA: TGTGCCAGCAGTTTCCGCGGGATCCCCCAGGACAGGGAGCAGTTCTTC

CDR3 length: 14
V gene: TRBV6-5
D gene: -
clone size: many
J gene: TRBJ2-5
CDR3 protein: CASSWTSGAKTQYF
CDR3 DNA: TGTGCCAGCAGTTGGACATCGGGAGCGAAGACCCAGTACTTC

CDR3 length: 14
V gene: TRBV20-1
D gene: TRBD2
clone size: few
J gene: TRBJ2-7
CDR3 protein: CSASQTSGSYEQYF
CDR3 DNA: TGCAGTGCTAGTCAAACTAGCGGGAGCTACGAGCAGTACTTC

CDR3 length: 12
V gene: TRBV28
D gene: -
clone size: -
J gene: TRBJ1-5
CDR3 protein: CARGRQGVLQHF
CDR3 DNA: TGTGCCAGGGGGAGGCAGGGAGTGCTCCAGCATTTT

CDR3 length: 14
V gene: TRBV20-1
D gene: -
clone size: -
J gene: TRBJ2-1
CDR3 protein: CSARKESSYNEQFF
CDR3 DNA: TGCAGTGCTAGGAAGGAGAGCTCCTACAATGAGCAGTTCTTC

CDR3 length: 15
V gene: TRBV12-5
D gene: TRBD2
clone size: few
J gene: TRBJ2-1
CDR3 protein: CASGAPGLVSGEQFF
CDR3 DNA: TGTGCTAGTGGTGCCCCTGGACTAGTTAGTGGTGAGCAGTTCTTC

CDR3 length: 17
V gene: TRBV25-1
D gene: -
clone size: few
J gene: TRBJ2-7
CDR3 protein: CASMMEQATISTYEQYF
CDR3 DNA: TGTGCCAGCATGATGGAGCAGGCTACCATTTCCACCTACGAGCAGTACTTC

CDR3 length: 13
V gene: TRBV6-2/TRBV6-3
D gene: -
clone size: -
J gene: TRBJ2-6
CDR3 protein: CASWARGPAVLTF
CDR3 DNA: TGTGCCAGTTGGGCAAGGGGCCCCGCCGTCCTGACTTTC

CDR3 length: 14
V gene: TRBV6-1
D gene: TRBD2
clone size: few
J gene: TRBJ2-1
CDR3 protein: CASGAAAGGNEQFF
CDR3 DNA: TGTGCCAGCGGAGCCGCAGCGGGAGGGAATGAGCAGTTCTTC

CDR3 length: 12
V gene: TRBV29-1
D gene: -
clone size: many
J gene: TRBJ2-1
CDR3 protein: CSVFFSYNEQFF
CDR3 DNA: TGCAGCGTTTTCTTCTCCTACAATGAGCAGTTCTTC

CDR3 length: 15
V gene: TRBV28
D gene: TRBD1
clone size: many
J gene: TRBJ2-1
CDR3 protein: CASSGPTGSYNEQFF
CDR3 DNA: TGTGCCAGCAGTGGCCCGACAGGGTCCTACAATGAGCAGTTCTTC

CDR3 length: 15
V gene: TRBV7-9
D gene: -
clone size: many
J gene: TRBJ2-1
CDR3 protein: CASSFNANGDNEQFF
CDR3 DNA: TGTGCCAGCAGCTTTAACGCAAATGGGGACAATGAGCAGTTCTTC

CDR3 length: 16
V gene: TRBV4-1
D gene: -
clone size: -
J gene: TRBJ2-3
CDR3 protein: CASSQSPNNRADTQYF
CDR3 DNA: TGCGCCAGCAGCCAATCCCCCAACAATCGGGCAGATACGCAGTATTTT

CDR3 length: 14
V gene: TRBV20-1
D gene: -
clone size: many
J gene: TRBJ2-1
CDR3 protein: CSAREKVAPNEQFF
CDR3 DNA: TGCAGTGCTAGAGAGAAAGTAGCGCCCAATGAGCAGTTCTTC

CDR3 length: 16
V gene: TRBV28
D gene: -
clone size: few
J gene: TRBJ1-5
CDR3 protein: CASRVRRNRLGQPQHF
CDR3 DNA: TGTGCCAGCCGGGTTCGGCGGAATCGTCTCGGTCAGCCCCAGCATTTT

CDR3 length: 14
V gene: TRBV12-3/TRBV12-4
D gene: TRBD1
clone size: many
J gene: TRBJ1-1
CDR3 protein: CASSLRGGNTEAFF
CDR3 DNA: TGTGCCAGCAGTTTAAGAGGGGGCAATACTGAAGCTTTCTTT

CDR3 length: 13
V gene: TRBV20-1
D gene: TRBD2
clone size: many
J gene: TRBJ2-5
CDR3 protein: CSPLAGDGETQYF
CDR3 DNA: TGCAGTCCGCTAGCGGGAGATGGGGAGACCCAGTACTTC

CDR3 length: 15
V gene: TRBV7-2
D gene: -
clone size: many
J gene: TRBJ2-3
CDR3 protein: CASSLGGDVGNTQYF
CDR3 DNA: TGTGCCAGCAGCTTAGGCGGGGATGTGGGGAATACGCAGTATTTT

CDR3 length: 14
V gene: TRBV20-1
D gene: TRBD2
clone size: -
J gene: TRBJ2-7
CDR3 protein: CSAAGGIRNYEQYF
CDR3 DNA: TGCAGTGCTGCGGGAGGGATAAGGAACTACGAGCAGTACTTC

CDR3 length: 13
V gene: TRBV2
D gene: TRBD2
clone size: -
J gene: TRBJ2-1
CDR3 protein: CAIGDGRANEQFF
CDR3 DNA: TGTGCTATCGGCGACGGGAGGGCCAATGAGCAGTTCTTC

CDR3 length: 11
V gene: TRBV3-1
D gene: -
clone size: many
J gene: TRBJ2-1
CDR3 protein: CASSRSGEQFF
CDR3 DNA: TGTGCCAGCAGCCGTAGCGGTGAGCAGTTCTTC

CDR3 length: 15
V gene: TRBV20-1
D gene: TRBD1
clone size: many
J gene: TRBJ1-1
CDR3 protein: CSASPGGALNTEAFF
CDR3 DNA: TGCAGTGCTTCGCCAGGGGGCGCTCTGAACACTGAAGCTTTCTTT

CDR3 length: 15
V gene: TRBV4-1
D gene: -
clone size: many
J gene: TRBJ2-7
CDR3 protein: CASSLTGEGTYEQYF
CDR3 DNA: TGCGCCAGCAGCCTAACGGGAGAAGGGACCTACGAGCAGTACTTC

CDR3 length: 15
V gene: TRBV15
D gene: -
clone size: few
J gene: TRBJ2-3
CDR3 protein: CATSNHPNGPDTQYF
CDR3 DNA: TGTGCCACCAGTAATCACCCCAACGGCCCAGATACGCAGTATTTT

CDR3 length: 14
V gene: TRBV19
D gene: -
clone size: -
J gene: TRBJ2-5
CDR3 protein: CASTLQISVETQYF
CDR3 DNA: TGTGCCAGTACTCTGCAGATTTCTGTGGAGACCCAGTACTTC

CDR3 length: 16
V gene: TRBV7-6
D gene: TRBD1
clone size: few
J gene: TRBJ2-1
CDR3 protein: CASSLAPLRSGGEQFF
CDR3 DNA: TGTGCCAGCAGCTTAGCGCCGCTAAGGTCAGGGGGTGAGCAGTTCTTC

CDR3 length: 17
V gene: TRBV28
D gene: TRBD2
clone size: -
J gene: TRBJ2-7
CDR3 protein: CASRRRIGLAGVGEQYF
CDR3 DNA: TGTGCCAGCAGACGACGGATTGGACTAGCGGGAGTTGGTGAGCAGTACTTC

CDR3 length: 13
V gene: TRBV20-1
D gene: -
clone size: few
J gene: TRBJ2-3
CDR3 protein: CRTRKLSTDTQYF
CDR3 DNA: TGCAGGACGAGGAAGCTTAGCACAGATACGCAGTATTTT

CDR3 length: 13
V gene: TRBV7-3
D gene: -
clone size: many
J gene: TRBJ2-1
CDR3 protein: CASSLIRGHEQFF
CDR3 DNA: TGTGCCAGCAGCTTAATCCGTGGGCATGAGCAGTTCTTC

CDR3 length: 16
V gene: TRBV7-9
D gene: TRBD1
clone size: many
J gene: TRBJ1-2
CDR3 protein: CASSRTTGQGIYGYTF
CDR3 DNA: TGTGCCAGCAGCCGGACAACAGGACAGGGAATCTATGGCTACACCTTC

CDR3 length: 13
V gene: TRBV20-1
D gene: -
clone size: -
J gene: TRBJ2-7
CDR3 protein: CSARGPRTYEQYF
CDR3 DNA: TGCAGTGCTAGGGGACCCCGGACCTACGAGCAGTACTTC

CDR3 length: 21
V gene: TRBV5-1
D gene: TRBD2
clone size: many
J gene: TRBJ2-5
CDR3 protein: CASSLAEGRAGRITNQETQYF
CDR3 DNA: TGCGCCAGCAGCTTGGCCGAGGGAAGAGCGGGACGAATTACCAACCAAGAGACCCAGTACTTC

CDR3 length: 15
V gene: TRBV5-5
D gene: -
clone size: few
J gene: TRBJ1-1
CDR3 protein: CASSLGVRSNTEAFF
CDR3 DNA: TGTGCCAGCAGCTTGGGTGTCAGGTCGAACACTGAAGCTTTCTTT

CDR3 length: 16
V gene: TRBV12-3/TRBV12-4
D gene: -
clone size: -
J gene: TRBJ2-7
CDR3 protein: CASRNAVFRFPYEQYF
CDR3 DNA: TGTGCCAGCAGAAACGCCGTGTTCAGGTTTCCCTACGAGCAGTACTTC

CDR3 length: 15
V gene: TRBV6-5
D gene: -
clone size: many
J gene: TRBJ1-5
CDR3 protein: CASSYSGGGNQPQHF
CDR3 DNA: TGTGCCAGCAGTTACTCGGGCGGCGGCAATCAGCCCCAGCATTTT

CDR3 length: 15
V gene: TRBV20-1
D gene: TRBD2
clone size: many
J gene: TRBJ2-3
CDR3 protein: CSPDIAGGRTDTQYF
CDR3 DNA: TGCAGCCCCGATATAGCGGGAGGACGCACAGATACGCAGTATTTT

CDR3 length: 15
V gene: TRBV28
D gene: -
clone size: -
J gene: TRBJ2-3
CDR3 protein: CASSFPRVSTDTQYF
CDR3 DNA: TGTGCCAGCAGTTTCCCGCGGGTCAGCACAGATACGCAGTATTTT

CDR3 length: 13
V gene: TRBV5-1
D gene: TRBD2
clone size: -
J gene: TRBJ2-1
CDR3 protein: CASGVLADNEQFF
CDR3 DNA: TGCGCCAGCGGGGTGCTAGCGGACAATGAGCAGTTCTTC

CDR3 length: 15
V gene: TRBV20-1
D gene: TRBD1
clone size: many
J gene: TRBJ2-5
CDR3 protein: CSARPGQVNQGTQYF
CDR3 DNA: TGCAGTGCTAGGCCCGGACAGGTGAACCAAGGGACCCAGTACTTC

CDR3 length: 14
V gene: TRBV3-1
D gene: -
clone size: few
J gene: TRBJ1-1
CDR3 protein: CASSPLQGLRGAFF
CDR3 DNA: TGTGCCAGCAGCCCGCTCCAGGGGCTCCGAGGAGCTTTCTTT

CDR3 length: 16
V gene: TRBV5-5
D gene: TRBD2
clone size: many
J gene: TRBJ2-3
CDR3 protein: CASSLFFSGSTDTQYF
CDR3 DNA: TGTGCCAGCAGCTTGTTTTTTAGCGGGAGCACAGATACGCAGTATTTT

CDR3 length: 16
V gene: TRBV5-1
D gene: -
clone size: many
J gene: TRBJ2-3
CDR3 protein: CASRQGTDARTDTQYF
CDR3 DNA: TGCGCCAGCAGACAAGGGACGGACGCACGCACAGATACGCAGTATTTT

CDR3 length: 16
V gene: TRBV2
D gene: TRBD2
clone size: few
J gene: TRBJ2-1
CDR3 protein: CASRVLAGGRYNEQFF
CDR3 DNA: TGTGCCAGCAGGGTCCTGGCGGGAGGACGATACAATGAGCAGTTCTTC

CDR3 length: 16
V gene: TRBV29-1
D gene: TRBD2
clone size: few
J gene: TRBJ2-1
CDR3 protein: CSVQGLAGKVYNEQFF
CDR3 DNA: TGCAGCGTTCAAGGGCTAGCGGGAAAGGTTTACAATGAGCAGTTCTTC

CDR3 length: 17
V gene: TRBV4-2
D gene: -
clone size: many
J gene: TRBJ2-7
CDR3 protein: CASSQVPTQANSYEQYF
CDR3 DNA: TGTGCCAGCAGCCAAGTACCCACGCAGGCCAACTCCTACGAGCAGTACTTC

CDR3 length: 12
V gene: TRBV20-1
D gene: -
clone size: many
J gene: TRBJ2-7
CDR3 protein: CSVPDGAYEQYF
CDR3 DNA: TGCAGTGTTCCGGACGGAGCCTACGAGCAGTACTTC

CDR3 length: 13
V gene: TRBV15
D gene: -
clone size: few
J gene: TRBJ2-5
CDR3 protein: CATSRDSLRAGYF
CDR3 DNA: TGTGCCACCAGCAGAGATAGTCTGAGGGCTGGGTACTTC

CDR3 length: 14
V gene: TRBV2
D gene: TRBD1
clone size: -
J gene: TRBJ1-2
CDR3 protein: CASSEGGQNYGYTF
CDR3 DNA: TGTGCCAGCAGTGAGGGGGGACAGAACTATGGCTACACCTTC

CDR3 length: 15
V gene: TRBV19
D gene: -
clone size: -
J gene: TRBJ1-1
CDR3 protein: CASSTRPGGNTEAFF
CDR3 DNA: TGTGCCAGTAGTACCCGCCCGGGTGGGAACACTGAAGCTTTCTTT

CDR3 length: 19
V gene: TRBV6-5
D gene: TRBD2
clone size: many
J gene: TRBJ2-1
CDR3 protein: CASSYRQGLAGAPYNEQFF
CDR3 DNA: TGTGCCAGCAGTTATCGACAGGGACTAGCGGGAGCCCCCTACAATGAGCAGTTCTTC

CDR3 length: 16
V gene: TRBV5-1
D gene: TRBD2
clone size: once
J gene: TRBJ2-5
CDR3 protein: CASSTGTSGSQETQYF
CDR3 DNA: TGCGCCAGCAGTACCGGGACTAGCGGGAGCCAAGAGACCCAGTACTTC

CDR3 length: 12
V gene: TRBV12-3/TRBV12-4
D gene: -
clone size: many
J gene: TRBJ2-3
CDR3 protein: CASRRLGDTQYF
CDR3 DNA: TGTGCCAGCAGGAGACTAGGAGATACGCAGTATTTT

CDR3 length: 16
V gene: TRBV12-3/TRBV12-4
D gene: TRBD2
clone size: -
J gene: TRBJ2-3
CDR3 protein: CASSLRSREDTDTQYF
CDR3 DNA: TGTGCCAGCAGTTTGAGGTCGCGGGAGGACACAGATACGCAGTATTTT

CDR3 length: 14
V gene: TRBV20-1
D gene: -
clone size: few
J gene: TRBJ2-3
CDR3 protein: CRAKAGPPTDTQYF
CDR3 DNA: TGCAGAGCTAAGGCGGGACCCCCCACAGATACGCAGTATTTT

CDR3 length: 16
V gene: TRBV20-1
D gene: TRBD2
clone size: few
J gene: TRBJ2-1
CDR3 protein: CSARRLAGAVGNEQFF
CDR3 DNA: TGCAGTGCTAGAAGACTAGCGGGAGCTGTTGGGAATGAGCAGTTCTTC

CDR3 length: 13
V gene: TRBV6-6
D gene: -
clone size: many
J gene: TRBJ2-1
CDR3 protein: CASTPQMYNEQFF
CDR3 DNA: TGTGCCAGCACCCCTCAGATGTACAATGAGCAGTTCTTC